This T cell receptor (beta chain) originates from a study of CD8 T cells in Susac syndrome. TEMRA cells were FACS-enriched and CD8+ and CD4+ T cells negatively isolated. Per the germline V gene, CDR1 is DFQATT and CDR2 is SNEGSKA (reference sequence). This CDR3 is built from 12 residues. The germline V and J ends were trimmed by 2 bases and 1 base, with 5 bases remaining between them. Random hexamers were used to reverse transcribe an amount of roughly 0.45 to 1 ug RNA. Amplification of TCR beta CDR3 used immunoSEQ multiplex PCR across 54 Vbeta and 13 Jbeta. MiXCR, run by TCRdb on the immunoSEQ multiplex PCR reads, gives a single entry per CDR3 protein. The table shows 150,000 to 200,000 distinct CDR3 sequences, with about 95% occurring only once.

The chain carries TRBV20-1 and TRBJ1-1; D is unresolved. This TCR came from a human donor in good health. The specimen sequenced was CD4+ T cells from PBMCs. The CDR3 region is CSARQQNTEAFF. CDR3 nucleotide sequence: TGCAGTGCTAGACAGCAGAACACTGAAGCTTTCTTT.